A single sample is the source of the 28 T cell receptor beta chains below, sequenced in a study of shared clonotypes between healthy human individuals. Here immunoSEQ multiplex PCR was the method, and the copy in TCRdb shows in-frame clones only, minus some. The table has 550,000 to 700,000 clones, more than 70% seen once. Sequencing was performed on memory CD4+ T cells sorted from blood. Sample subset: CD45RA-negative fraction. The source of these receptors is a woman between 25 and 40 years old in good health.

This chain uses TRBV6-5 with TRBJ1-3; possibly TRBD1 for D (5 bases). Trimming removed 2 bases from V and 7 bases from J, with 12 bases in between. The V gene's germline CDR1 is MNHEY and CDR2 SVGAGI. The CDR3 length is 14 residues. CDR3 protein: CASSYGGTDNTIYF. Written as DNA, the CDR3 is TGTGCCAGCAGTTACGGGGGTACTGATAACACCATATATTTT.

The V and J genes are TRBV2 and TRBJ1-2; D gene ambiguous. V dropped 6 bases and J dropped 5 bases, with 16 bases sitting between them. Looked up from germline, CDR1 is SNHLY and CDR2 is FYNNEI. The CDR3 has 14 amino acids. The CDR3 DNA is TGTGCCAGCAGGCCGGGCCAGGCTGATTATGGCTACACCTTC. Protein sequence: CASRPGQADYGYTF.

The chain is built from TRBV12-5 and TRBJ2-7; D is unresolved. This CDR3 is 12 amino acids long. V lost 2 bases, J lost 6 bases, and 8 bases lay in between. CDR1 is LGHNT, CDR2 FRNRAP, per germline. The CDR3 protein is CASGLMEGEQYF. CDR3 nucleotide sequence: TGTGCTAGTGGTTTGATGGAAGGCGAGCAGTACTTC. The full variable domain, completed using reference TRBV12-5 and TRBJ2-7, is DARVTQTPRHKVTEMGQEVTMRCQPILGHNTVFWYRQTMMQGLELLAYFRNRAPLDDSGMPKDRFSAEMPDATLATLKIQPSEPRDSAVYFCASGLMEGEQYFGPGTRLTVT.

A remark on this clone: It may be a read error: a sequence one base away is much more abundant. V gene TRBV2 combines with J gene TRBJ2-7, with 7 bases aligning to TRBD2. The CDR3 spans 13 residues. Germline V gene lookup returns CDR1 SNHLY and CDR2 FYNNEI. Germline trimming cut 6 bases from V and 1 base from J; bases unmatched to any gene: 3. CDR3 amino acids: CASSFGGSYEQYF. CDR3 sequence (DNA): TGTGCCAGCAGCTTCGGGGGGTCCTACGAGCAGTACTTC. Complete variable domain (other parts from reference TRBV2 and TRBJ2-7): EPEVTQTPSHQVTQMGQEVILRCVPISNHLYFYWYRQILGQKVEFLVSFYNNEISEKSEIFDDQFSVERPDGSNFTLKIRSTKLEDSAMYFCASSFGGSYEQYFGPGTRLTVT.

This clone was recorded only once. The chain couples TRBV7-9 to TRBJ2-2, with a possible D match to TRBD2 (5 bases). This CDR3 is 16 amino acids long. Germline lookup yields CDR1 SEHNR and CDR2 FQNEAQ (reference sequence). Trimming cost V 6 bases and J 5 bases, with 19 bases left between them. The CDR3 here is CASSSPREATTGELFF. The CDR3 DNA follows: TGTGCCAGCAGTTCCCCACGGGAAGCTACGACCGGGGAGCTGTTTTTT.

This clone has at least ten counts. The rearrangement uses TRBV25-1 and TRBJ2-3; 8 bases match TRBD2. Germline-derived CDR1 and CDR2 are MGHDK and SYGVNS. This CDR3 has 15 amino acids. The V gene end was trimmed by 3 bases and the J gene end by 6 bases; junction bases not matched to a gene: 8. CDR3 nucleotide sequence: TGTGCCAGCAGTGAGTCTATAGCGGGACCCGATACGCAGTATTTT. This codes for CASSESIAGPDTQYF.

The chain employs TRBV5-1 and TRBJ2-2; 11 bases are a match to TRBD2. This CDR3 comprises 16 residues. V trimming: 5 bases; J trimming: 7 bases; junction bases outside the gene matches: 10. CDR1 and CDR2 from the germline V gene are SGHRS and YFSETQ. Here the CDR3 reads CASSKALAGDGGELFF. CDR3 coding DNA: TGCGCCAGCAGTAAGGCACTAGCGGGAGATGGCGGGGAGCTGTTTTTT.

This rearrangement joins TRBV29-1 to TRBJ2-2; D is unclear. The CDR3 has 14 amino acids. Germline CDR1 is SQVTM and CDR2 is ANQGSEA. V was trimmed by 4 bases and J by 1 base, leaving 10 bases between them. CDR3: CSVVSYLNTGELFF. CDR3 DNA sequence: TGCAGCGTTGTGTCCTACTTGAACACCGGGGAGCTGTTTTTT.

This clone was found once. The sample carries other DNA sequences with the same CDR3. J is TRBJ2-2 and V is TRBV30; 8 nucleotides match TRBD1. The CDR3 has 14 residues. Germline V gives CDR1 GTSNPN, CDR2 SVGIG (reference sequence). J was trimmed by 3 bases and V by 3 bases; bases with no gene match: 3. CDR3 sequence: CAWRGTGDTGELFF. The CDR3 DNA follows: TGTGCCTGGAGGGGGACAGGCGACACCGGGGAGCTGTTTTTT.

The chain joins TRBV27 to TRBJ2-7; TRBD2 might be the D (5 bases). The CDR3 has 14 amino acids. The V gene's germline CDR1 is MNHEY and CDR2 SMNVEV (reference sequence). V gave up 4 bases and J gave up 1 base, with 11 bases separating them. The CDR3 loop reads CASSSLDWSYEQYF. In nucleotides, the CDR3 is TGTGCCAGCAGTTCCCTGGACTGGTCCTACGAGCAGTACTTC.

The rearrangement joins TRBV5-1 to TRBJ2-6, with D possibly TRBD2 on 5 matching bases. V shed 0 bases and J shed 2 bases, with 9 bases lying between them. The V gene's germline CDR1 is SGHRS and CDR2 YFSETQ. The CDR3 is 16 amino acids. CDR3 DNA: TGCGCCAGCAGCTTGGAAGTGCGGGCTGGGGCCAACGTCCTGACTTTC. Its protein product is CASSLEVRAGANVLTF.

V gene TRBV27 combines with J gene TRBJ2-1; TRBD1 or TRBD2 may be the D gene (5 bases each). Germline V lookup: CDR1 MNHEY, CDR2 SMNVEV (reference sequence). V was cut by 4 bases and J by 5 bases, with 15 bases left in between. This CDR3 region has 15 residues. The CDR3 sequence is CASSSVSLGDNEQFF. The CDR3 nucleotides are TGTGCCAGCAGTTCAGTCTCCTTGGGGGACAATGAGCAGTTCTTC.

This clone was seen more than once but under ten times. The CDR3 is CASSFGQGASNYGYTF. CDR3 DNA sequence: TGCGCCAGCAGCTTCGGACAGGGGGCGTCTAACTATGGCTACACCTTC. The V call is TRBV5-1, the J call TRBJ1-2, with 11 bases that match TRBD1. The length of the CDR3 is 16 residues. Germline loops: CDR1 SGHRS, CDR2 YFSETQ. Trimming at V came to 2 bases and at J to 0 bases, leaving 3 bases not matched to a gene.

Concerning this clone itself: A read error is possible here, since a much larger clone lies one base away. This sample also contains other DNA sequences that code for the same CDR3. This sequence joins TRBV7-2 and TRBJ2-1, with D perhaps TRBD2 (6 bases). Trimming left V 0 bases short and J 3 bases short, with 6 bases between. CDR1 and CDR2 from the germline V gene are SGHTA and FQGNSA. This CDR3 is 14 amino acids long. The CDR3 reads CASSLAGGYNEQFF. CDR3 nucleotide sequence: TGTGCCAGCAGCTTAGCGGGAGGCTACAATGAGCAGTTCTTC.

The chain employs TRBV28 and TRBJ2-3; D might be TRBD2 (5 bases). The germline V gene encodes CDR1 MDHEN and CDR2 SYDVKM. Trimming cost V 3 bases and J 0 bases, with 10 bases left between them. The CDR3 has 15 residues. Written as DNA, the CDR3 is TGTGCCAGCAGTTTTCGCAGCGGAAGCACAGATACGCAGTATTTT. Its protein product is CASSFRSGSTDTQYF. Combining the CDR3 with reference TRBV28 and TRBJ2-3 gives the whole variable domain DVKVTQSSRYLVKRTGEKVFLECVQDMDHENMFWYRQDPGLGLRLIYFSYDVKMKEKGDIPEGYSVSREKKERFSLILESASTNQTSMYLCASSFRSGSTDTQYFGPGTRLTVL.

The J gene is TRBJ2-3, the V gene TRBV11-2; 7 bases map to TRBD2. Germline V lookup: CDR1 SGHAT, CDR2 FQNNGV. V was pared by 2 bases and J by 2 bases, with 4 bases of the junction left unmatched. The CDR3 is 15 residues long. CDR3 nucleotides: TGTGCCAGCAGCTTAAATCTAGCGGTCACAGATACGCAGTATTTT. The encoded protein is CASSLNLAVTDTQYF.

The CDR3 is CASMRDSPSYEQYF. The CDR3, as DNA: TGTGCCAGTATGCGGGACTCTCCCTCCTACGAGCAGTACTTC. The rearrangement uses TRBV27 and TRBJ2-7; the D gene is possibly TRBD2 (6 bases). The germline CDR1 and CDR2 sequences are MNHEY and SMNVEV (reference sequence). Trimming left V 9 bases short and J 0 bases short, with 15 bases between. There are 14 residues in the CDR3.

The J gene is TRBJ2-5, the V gene TRBV7-2; unclear D gene. There are 14 residues in the CDR3. The V end lost 0 bases, the J end lost 3 bases, and 8 bases lay between the germline ends. Germline-derived CDR1 and CDR2 are SGHTA and FQGNSA. Here the CDR3 reads CASSLAGSKETQYF. The CDR3 DNA reads as TGTGCCAGCAGCTTAGCTGGCAGTAAAGAGACCCAGTACTTC.

This rearrangement joins TRBV25-1 to TRBJ1-1; D perhaps matches TRBD1 (5 bases). Germline V gene data show CDR1 as MGHDK and CDR2 as SYGVNS. The CDR3 loop spans 13 amino acids. V was cut by 8 bases and J by 1 base, with 11 bases left in between. The CDR3 DNA follows: TGTGCCAGCGGAGGACACCCGAACACTGAAGCTTTCTTT. As protein: CASGGHPNTEAFF.

With regard to this clone: A far larger clone is a single base away, which makes a read error likely. Other DNA sequences in the same sample also yield this CDR3. V is TRBV7-2 and J is TRBJ1-1, with TRBD1 identical over 7 bases. Trimming cost V 5 bases and J 3 bases; bases outside gene matches: 3. Germline V gives CDR1 SGHTA, CDR2 FQGNSA. The CDR3 length is 13 residues. The CDR3 DNA is TGTGCCAGCAGCGTTCAGGGGGACACTGAAGCTTTCTTT. Translation: CASSVQGDTEAFF.

Of note for this clone: This same CDR3 is encoded by further DNA sequences in the sample. The J gene is TRBJ2-2, the V gene TRBV19; no reliable D call. Germline values: CDR1 LNHDA, CDR2 SQIVND (reference sequence). The CDR3 contains 15 residues. The V end was cut by 3 bases, the J end by 0 bases, with 8 bases between. CDR3 nucleotide sequence: TGTGCCAGTAGTATTTCAGTCGCGAACACCGGGGAGCTGTTTTTT. Translating gives CASSISVANTGELFF.

V usage is TRBV18 and J usage is TRBJ2-3; 7 nucleotides agree with TRBD2. Germline V CDR1 and CDR2: KGHSH, LQKENI. Trimming at V came to 3 bases and at J to 1 base, leaving 7 bases not matched to a gene. The CDR3 loop spans 16 amino acids. CDR3 sequence: CASSPVAGAGTDTQYF. The CDR3 nucleotides read TGTGCCAGCTCACCCGTGGCGGGAGCGGGCACAGATACGCAGTATTTT.

A few counts support this clone. The chain carries TRBV11-3 and TRBJ2-3, with unresolved D. CDR3 size: 15 residues. Germline CDR1 reads SGHNT; CDR2 reads YENEEA. The V end was cut by 3 bases, the J end by 3 bases, with 13 bases between. The CDR3: CASSFGRMVTDTQYF. CDR3 sequence (DNA): TGTGCCAGCAGCTTCGGACGTATGGTTACAGATACGCAGTATTTT.

This clone was counted a few times. The rearrangement joins TRBV6-5 to TRBJ2-7, with TRBD1 matching over 7 bases. CDR1 and CDR2 from the germline V gene are MNHEY and SVGAGI. V trimming: 2 bases; J trimming: 4 bases; junction bases outside the gene matches: 11. This CDR3 has 16 amino acids. As DNA, the CDR3 is TGTGCCAGCAGTTACACTAGACCGGGACAGTATTACGAGCAGTACTTC. Encoded protein: CASSYTRPGQYYEQYF.

This clone was observed a handful of times. The chain couples TRBV28 to TRBJ1-5; possible D gene TRBD1, 6 bases. V shed 3 bases and J shed 0 bases, with 15 bases lying between them. This CDR3 has 17 residues. Per the germline V gene, CDR1 is MDHEN and CDR2 is SYDVKM. CDR3 bases: TGTGCCAGCAGTTTGGGTAGGGGGAGAGGTAGCAATCAGCCCCAGCATTTT. Its translation is CASSLGRGRGSNQPQHF. Full variable domain (outside the CDR3, taken from reference TRBV28 and TRBJ1-5): DVKVTQSSRYLVKRTGEKVFLECVQDMDHENMFWYRQDPGLGLRLIYFSYDVKMKEKGDIPEGYSVSREKKERFSLILESASTNQTSMYLCASSLGRGRGSNQPQHFGDGTRLSIL.

CDR3: CASSLTAYDGYTF. The CDR3 bases are TGTGCCAGCAGCTTGACGGCATATGATGGCTACACCTTC. The chain has TRBV5-4 and TRBJ1-2, with D uncertain. The CDR3 is 13 amino acids. CDR1 and CDR2 from the germline V gene are SGHNT and YYREEE (reference sequence). Between the trimmed V and J ends, which lost 1 base and 6 bases, there was a span of 10 bases.

Turning to this clone: Additional DNA sequences in this sample encode the identical CDR3. CDR3 in amino acids: CASSPGTENNEQFF. The DNA of the CDR3 is TGCGCCAGCAGCCCCGGGACGGAAAACAATGAGCAGTTCTTC. The V gene is TRBV5-1, the J gene TRBJ2-1; D may match TRBD1 or TRBD2 (5 bases each). CDR3 size: 14 residues. V was pared by 4 bases and J by 5 bases, with 13 bases between. CDR1 SGHRS and CDR2 YFSETQ come from the germline V gene.

This clone showed up just a few times. V and J are TRBV7-9 and TRBJ2-5; D ambiguous. The CDR3 spans 14 residues. Germline V lookup: CDR1 SEHNR, CDR2 FQNEAQ (reference sequence). Trimming took 8 bases from V and 3 from J, leaving 16 bases between them. The CDR3 region has the DNA TGTGCCAGCGGGCCCCAGAACCTAAAAGAGACCCAGTACTTC. It is translated as CASGPQNLKETQYF.